There are many counts of the clone carrying this TCR beta chain. Its specificity is unknown. With 5 bases removed from V and 0 bases from J, the gap between germline ends came to 19 bases. The CDR3 sequence is 16 residues long. CDR1 is DFQATT and CDR2 is SNEGSKA in the germline V gene (reference sequence). Enrolled hyperthyroidism patients had a new diagnosis, a duration under 2 months, and an age of 18 to 65. The data were obtained in a study of Graves' ophthalmopathy and Graves' hyperthyroidism. Study-wide results and caveats: With just under 71% sensitivity and approximately 73% specificity, the model predicted ophthalmopathy progression. Blood also carried most expanded thyroid clonotypes exceeding 0.001 frequency.

As the template, RNA transcripts were used to amplify TCR beta CDR3 regions. An opening RT-PCR round employed HTBI primers and preceded a second-round multiplex PCR. Each CDR3 protein gets one entry after TCRdb re-called the multiplex PCR reads with MiXCR. The top ten hold around 2.4% of the sample, which has a few hundred thousand distinct CDR3 sequences, about a sixth seen once. The clonotype was recovered from an adult woman with stable Graves' hyperthyroidism. The sequenced sample consisted of peripheral blood. The rearrangement links TRBV20-1 to TRBJ1-1; D might be TRBD1 (6 bases). As DNA, the CDR3 is TGCAGTGCTCGCAGTAAGACAGGCGTAATGAACACTGAAGCTTTCTTT. Translating it yields CSARSKTGVMNTEAFF.